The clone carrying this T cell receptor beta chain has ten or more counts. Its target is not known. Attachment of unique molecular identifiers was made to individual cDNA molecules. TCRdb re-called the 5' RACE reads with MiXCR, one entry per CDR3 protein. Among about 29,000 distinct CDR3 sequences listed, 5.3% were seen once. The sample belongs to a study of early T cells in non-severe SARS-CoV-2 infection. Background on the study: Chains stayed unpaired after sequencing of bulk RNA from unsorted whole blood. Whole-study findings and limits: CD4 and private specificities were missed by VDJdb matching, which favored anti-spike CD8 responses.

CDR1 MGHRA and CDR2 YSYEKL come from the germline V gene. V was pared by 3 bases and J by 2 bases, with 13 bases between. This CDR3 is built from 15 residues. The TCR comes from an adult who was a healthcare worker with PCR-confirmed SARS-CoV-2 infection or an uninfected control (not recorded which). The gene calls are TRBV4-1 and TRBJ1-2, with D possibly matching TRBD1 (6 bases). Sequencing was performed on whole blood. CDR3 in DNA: TGCGCCAGCAGCCAGGACTATACAGGGAACTATGGCTACACCTTC. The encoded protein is CASSQDYTGNYGYTF.